These 12 T cell receptor beta chains share one sample of origin, sequenced in a study of blood T cell repertoires in COVID-19. This table comes from immunoSEQ multiplex PCR, and its TCRdb copy is limited to in-frame clones, with some not included. The sample includes about 300,000 clones, about 83% of them seen just once. The specimen was peripheral blood. These receptors were obtained from a woman between 50 and 59 years old with acute or convalescent COVID-19.

This rearrangement joins TRBV7-9 to TRBJ2-7; D is possibly TRBD1 (6 bases). Between the trimmed V and J ends, which lost 5 bases and 6 bases, there was a span of 20 bases. Germline lookup yields CDR1 SEHNR and CDR2 FQNEAQ (reference sequence). The CDR3 is 15 residues long. CDR3 sequence (DNA): TGTGCCAGCAGCGCCAGGGACAAGGGGCTCGGCGAGCAGTACTTC. Protein: CASSARDKGLGEQYF.

In its sample, this clone was seen once. The chain joins TRBV2 to TRBJ1-1, with TRBD1 as a possible D gene (5 bases). CDR3 length: 14 amino acids. Germline V gene data show CDR1 as SNHLY and CDR2 as FYNNEI. V shed 6 bases and J shed 2 bases, with 13 bases lying between them. CDR3 protein: CASSDRRGNTEAFF. CDR3 nucleotide sequence: TGTGCCAGCAGCGACCGGAGGGGTAACACTGAAGCTTTCTTT. Using reference TRBV2 and TRBJ1-1 for the parts outside the CDR3, the full variable domain is EPEVTQTPSHQVTQMGQEVILRCVPISNHLYFYWYRQILGQKVEFLVSFYNNEISEKSEIFDDQFSVERPDGSNFTLKIRSTKLEDSAMYFCASSDRRGNTEAFFGQGTRLTVV.

A word on this clone: The identical CDR3 is also encoded by other nucleotide sequences in the sample. The chain combines TRBV12-3 or TRBV12-4 with TRBJ1-6; no clear D gene. The CDR3 has 12 amino acids. Trimming removed 6 bases from V and 5 bases from J, with 5 bases in between. Written as DNA, the CDR3 is TGTGCCAGCAGCCCCAATAATTCACCCCTCCACTTT. This sequence encodes CASSPNNSPLHF.

This chain joins TRBV29-1 and TRBJ1-3; possibly TRBD1 for D (6 bases). Deletions cut 5 bases from V and 0 bases from J, with 11 bases between. Germline CDR1 SQVTM, CDR2 ANQGSEA. There are 14 residues in the CDR3. DNA for the CDR3: TGCAGCGTTCACACAGGGAGCTCTGGAAACACCATATATTTT. Protein product: CSVHTGSSGNTIYF.

The CDR3 region has the DNA TGCGCCAGCAGTGAGGGTAACGAGGGAGAGACCCAGTACTTC. It translates to CASSEGNEGETQYF. The chain joins TRBV10-2 to TRBJ2-5; TRBD2 might be the D (5 bases). CDR1 WSHSY and CDR2 SAAADI come from the germline V gene. The length of the CDR3 is 14 residues. V lost 2 bases to trimming and J lost 4 bases, with 11 bases between them.

The chain has TRBV30 and TRBJ2-4; 8 nucleotides line up with TRBD1. V trimming: 4 bases; J trimming: 6 bases; junction bases outside the gene matches: 5. The CDR3 is 13 amino acids. In germline, CDR1 is GTSNPN, CDR2 SVGIG (reference sequence). In DNA, the CDR3 is TGTGCCTGGAAAATACAGGGGGGAAACATTCAGTACTTC. Its protein product is CAWKIQGGNIQYF.

This clone showed up just once. At the DNA level, this CDR3 is encoded by other sequences in the same sample as well. The chain is built from TRBV12-3 or TRBV12-4 and TRBJ1-1; D possibly corresponds to TRBD1 (5 bases). V dropped 2 bases and J dropped 8 bases, with 9 bases sitting between them. The CDR3 loop spans 12 amino acids. The CDR3, as DNA: TGTGCCAGCAGTTTACCACGGACAGAAGCTTTCTTT. As protein: CASSLPRTEAFF.

The chain carries TRBV24-1 and TRBJ2-5, with 8 positions matching TRBD1. With 4 bases clipped from V and 8 bases from J, the junction kept 8 bases outside the gene matches. CDR3 length: 14 residues. Looked up from germline, CDR1 is KGHDR and CDR2 is SFDVKD. CDR3: CATSETWQGATQYF. The CDR3 DNA follows: TGTGCCACCAGTGAAACTTGGCAGGGGGCTACCCAGTACTTC.

This clone was seen a single time. The rearrangement joins TRBV27 to TRBJ1-3, with D perhaps TRBD1 (5 bases). This CDR3 has 17 amino acids. The germline V gene encodes CDR1 MNHEY and CDR2 SMNVEV (reference sequence). Trimming took off 4 bases at V and 0 bases at J, with 16 bases between the two ends. The CDR3 here is CASSSPLGGASGNTIYF. In DNA form, the CDR3 reads TGTGCCAGCAGTTCCCCCCTGGGGGGTGCCTCTGGAAACACCATATATTTT.

V and J are TRBV9 and TRBJ2-6; D remains unclear. CDR3 length equals 18 residues. Germline V gene sequence: CDR1 SGDLS, CDR2 YYNGEE. Trimming pared 1 base from V and 0 bases from J, leaving 14 bases between. The CDR3 is CASSVSDMARSGANVLTF. In DNA form, the CDR3 reads TGTGCCAGCAGCGTATCCGACATGGCTCGCTCTGGGGCCAACGTCCTGACTTTC.

The V call is TRBV29-1, the J call TRBJ2-1, with D perhaps matching TRBD2 (6 bases). Per germline, CDR1 SQVTM and CDR2 ANQGSEA. The V end was cut by 3 bases, the J end by 1 base, with 7 bases between. CDR3 length: 13 residues. This CDR3 reads CSVDAGSYNEQFF. The CDR3 DNA reads as TGCAGCGTTGACGCGGGATCCTACAATGAGCAGTTCTTC.

The CDR3 nucleotides read TGTGCCTACCCGCGGGAGGACGCTGAAGCTTTCTTT. Its translation is CAYPREDAEAFF. This sequence joins TRBV30 and TRBJ1-1; no firm D call. With 7 bases removed from V and 6 bases from J, the gap between germline ends came to 15 bases. CDR3 size: 12 residues. Germline CDR1 GTSNPN, CDR2 SVGIG (reference sequence).